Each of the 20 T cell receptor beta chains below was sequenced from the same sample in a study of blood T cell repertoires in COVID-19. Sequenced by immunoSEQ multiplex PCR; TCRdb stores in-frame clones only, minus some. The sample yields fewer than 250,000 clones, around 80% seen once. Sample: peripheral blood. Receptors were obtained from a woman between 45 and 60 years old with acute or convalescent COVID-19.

The CDR3 spells CAWGQGLIYTF. The CDR3 DNA is TGTGCCTGGGGACAGGGACTAATCTACACCTTC. The chain joins TRBV30 to TRBJ1-2; 8 bases agree with TRBD1. Trimming removed 5 bases from V and 10 bases from J; junction bases left unmatched: 6. CDR3 length: 11 amino acids. Germline-derived CDR1 and CDR2 are GTSNPN and SVGIG (reference sequence).

CDR3 nucleotides: TGTGCCAGCAGCGTGGGGGGAGGGCAGCGGACTGAAGCTTTCTTT. Its protein product is CASSVGGGQRTEAFF. The chain joins TRBV9 to TRBJ1-1; D perhaps matches TRBD1 (5 bases). Germline V gene lookup returns CDR1 SGDLS and CDR2 YYNGEE. The CDR3 consists of 15 residues. V lost 2 bases, J lost 5 bases, and 16 bases lay in between. Full variable domain (missing parts from reference TRBV9 and TRBJ1-1): DSGVTQTPKHLITATGQRVTLRCSPRSGDLSVYWYQQSLDQGLQFLIQYYNGEERAKGNILERFSAQQFPDLHSELNLSSLELGDSALYFCASSVGGGQRTEAFFGQGTRLTVV.

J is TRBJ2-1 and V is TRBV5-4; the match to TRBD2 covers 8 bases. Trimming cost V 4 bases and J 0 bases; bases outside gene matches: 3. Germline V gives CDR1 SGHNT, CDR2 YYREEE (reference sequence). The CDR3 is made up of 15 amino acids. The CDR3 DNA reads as TGTGCCAGCAGCACAAGCGGGAGCTCCTACAATGAGCAGTTCTTC. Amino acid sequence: CASSTSGSSYNEQFF.

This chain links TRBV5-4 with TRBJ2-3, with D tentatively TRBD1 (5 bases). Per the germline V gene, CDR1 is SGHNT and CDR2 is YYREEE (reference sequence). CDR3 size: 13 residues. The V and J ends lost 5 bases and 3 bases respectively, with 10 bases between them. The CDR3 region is CASRDRGTDTQYF. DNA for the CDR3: TGTGCCAGCAGAGATAGGGGTACAGATACGCAGTATTTT.

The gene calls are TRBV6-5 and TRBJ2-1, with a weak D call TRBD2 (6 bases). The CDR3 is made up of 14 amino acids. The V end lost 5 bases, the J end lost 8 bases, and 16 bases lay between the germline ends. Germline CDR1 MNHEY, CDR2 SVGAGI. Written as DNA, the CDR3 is TGTGCCAGCAGTCCCCGTGGGGACTTCGATGAGCAGTTCTTC. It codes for CASSPRGDFDEQFF.

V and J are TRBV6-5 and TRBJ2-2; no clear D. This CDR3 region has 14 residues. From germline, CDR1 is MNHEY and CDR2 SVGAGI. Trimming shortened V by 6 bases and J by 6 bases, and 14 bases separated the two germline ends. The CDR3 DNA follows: TGTGCCAGCAGCCCCCTCTGGGCAGCCGGGGAGCTGTTTTTT. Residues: CASSPLWAAGELFF.

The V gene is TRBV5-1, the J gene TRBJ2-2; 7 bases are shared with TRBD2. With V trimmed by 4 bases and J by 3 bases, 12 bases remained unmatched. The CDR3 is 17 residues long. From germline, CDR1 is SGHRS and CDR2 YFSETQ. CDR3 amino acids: CASSPNPSGDHTGELFF. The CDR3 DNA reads TGCGCCAGCAGCCCGAACCCAAGCGGGGACCACACCGGGGAGCTGTTTTTT.

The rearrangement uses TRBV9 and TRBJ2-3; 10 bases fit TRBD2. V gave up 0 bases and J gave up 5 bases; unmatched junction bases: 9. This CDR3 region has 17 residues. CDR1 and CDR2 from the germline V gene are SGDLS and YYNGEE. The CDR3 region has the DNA TGTGCCAGCAGCGTAGGAGGGCTAGCGGGAGAAGTAGATACGCAGTATTTT. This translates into CASSVGGLAGEVDTQYF. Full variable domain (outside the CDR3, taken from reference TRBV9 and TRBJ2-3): DSGVTQTPKHLITATGQRVTLRCSPRSGDLSVYWYQQSLDQGLQFLIQYYNGEERAKGNILERFSAQQFPDLHSELNLSSLELGDSALYFCASSVGGLAGEVDTQYFGPGTRLTVL.

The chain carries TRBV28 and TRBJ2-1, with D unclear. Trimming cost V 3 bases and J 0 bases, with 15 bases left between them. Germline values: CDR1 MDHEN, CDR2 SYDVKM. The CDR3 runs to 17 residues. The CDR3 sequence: CASSLGLAYDSYNEQFF. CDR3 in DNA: TGTGCCAGCAGTTTGGGCCTGGCTTATGACTCCTACAATGAGCAGTTCTTC.

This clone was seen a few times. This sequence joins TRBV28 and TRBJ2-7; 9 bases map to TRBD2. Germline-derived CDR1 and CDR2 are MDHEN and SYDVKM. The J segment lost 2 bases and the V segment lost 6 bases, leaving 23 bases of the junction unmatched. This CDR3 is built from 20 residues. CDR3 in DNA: TGTGCCAGCAGCCCCAAACCGGGACAGAAGACTAGCGGTAAAACCTACGAGCAGTACTTC. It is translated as CASSPKPGQKTSGKTYEQYF.

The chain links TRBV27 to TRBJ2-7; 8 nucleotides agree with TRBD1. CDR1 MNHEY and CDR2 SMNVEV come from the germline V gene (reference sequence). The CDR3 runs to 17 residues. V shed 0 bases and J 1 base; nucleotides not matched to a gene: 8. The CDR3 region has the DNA TGTGCCAGCAGTTTATCGTGGGACAGGCGCCCTTCCTACGAGCAGTACTTC. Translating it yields CASSLSWDRRPSYEQYF.

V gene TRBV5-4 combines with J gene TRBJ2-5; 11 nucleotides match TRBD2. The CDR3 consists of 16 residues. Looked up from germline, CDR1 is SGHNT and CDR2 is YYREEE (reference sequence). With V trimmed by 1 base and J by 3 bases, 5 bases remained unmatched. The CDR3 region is CASSLLLAGVKETQYF. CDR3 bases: TGTGCCAGCAGCTTGTTACTAGCGGGAGTAAAAGAGACCCAGTACTTC.

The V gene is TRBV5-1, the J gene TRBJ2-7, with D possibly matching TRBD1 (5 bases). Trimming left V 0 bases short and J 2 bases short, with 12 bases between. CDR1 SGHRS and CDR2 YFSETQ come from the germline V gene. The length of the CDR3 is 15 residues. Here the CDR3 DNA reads TGCGCCAGCAGCTTGGGGTCAGCAGGGACCTACGAGCAGTACTTC. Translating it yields CASSLGSAGTYEQYF.

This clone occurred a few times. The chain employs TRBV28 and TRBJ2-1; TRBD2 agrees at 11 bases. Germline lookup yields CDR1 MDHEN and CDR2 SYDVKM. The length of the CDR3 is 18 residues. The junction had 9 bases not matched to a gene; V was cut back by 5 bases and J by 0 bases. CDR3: CASSTVRLAGPSYNEQFF. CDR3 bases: TGTGCCAGCAGTACCGTAAGACTAGCGGGACCCTCCTACAATGAGCAGTTCTTC.

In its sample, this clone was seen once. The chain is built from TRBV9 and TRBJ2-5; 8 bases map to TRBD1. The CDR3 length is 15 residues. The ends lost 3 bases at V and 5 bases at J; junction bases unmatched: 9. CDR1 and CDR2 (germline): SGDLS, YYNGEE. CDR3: CASSAYQGAGETQYF. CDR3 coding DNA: TGTGCCAGCAGCGCCTACCAGGGGGCCGGGGAGACCCAGTACTTC. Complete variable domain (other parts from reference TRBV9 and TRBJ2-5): DSGVTQTPKHLITATGQRVTLRCSPRSGDLSVYWYQQSLDQGLQFLIQYYNGEERAKGNILERFSAQQFPDLHSELNLSSLELGDSALYFCASSAYQGAGETQYFGPGTRLLVL.

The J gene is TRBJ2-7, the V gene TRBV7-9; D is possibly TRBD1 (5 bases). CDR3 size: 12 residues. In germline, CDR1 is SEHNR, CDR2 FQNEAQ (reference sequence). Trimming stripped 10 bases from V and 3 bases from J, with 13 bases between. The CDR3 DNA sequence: TGTGCCACCGGGCAGGGTGGCTACGAGCAGTACTTC. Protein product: CATGQGGYEQYF.

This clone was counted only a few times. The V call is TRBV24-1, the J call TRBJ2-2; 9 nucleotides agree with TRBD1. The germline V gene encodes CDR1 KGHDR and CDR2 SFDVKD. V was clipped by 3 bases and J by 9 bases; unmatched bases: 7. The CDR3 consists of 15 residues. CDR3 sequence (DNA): TGTGCCACCAGTGATGGGACAGGGACGGCGCGGGAGCTGTTTTTT. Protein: CATSDGTGTARELFF.

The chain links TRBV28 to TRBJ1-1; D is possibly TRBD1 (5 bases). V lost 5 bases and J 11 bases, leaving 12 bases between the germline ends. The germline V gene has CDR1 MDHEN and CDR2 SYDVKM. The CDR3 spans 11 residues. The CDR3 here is CASSAGLGAFF. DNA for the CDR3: TGTGCCAGCAGTGCGGGACTCGGGGCTTTCTTT.

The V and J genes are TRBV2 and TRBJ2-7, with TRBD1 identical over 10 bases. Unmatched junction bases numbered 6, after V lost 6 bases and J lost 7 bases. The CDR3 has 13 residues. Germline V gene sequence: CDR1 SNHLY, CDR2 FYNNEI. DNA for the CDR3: TGTGCCAGCAGCGGGACAGGGGCTGGGGAGCAGTACTTC. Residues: CASSGTGAGEQYF. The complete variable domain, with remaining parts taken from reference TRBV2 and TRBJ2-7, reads EPEVTQTPSHQVTQMGQEVILRCVPISNHLYFYWYRQILGQKVEFLVSFYNNEISEKSEIFDDQFSVERPDGSNFTLKIRSTKLEDSAMYFCASSGTGAGEQYFGPGTRLTVT.

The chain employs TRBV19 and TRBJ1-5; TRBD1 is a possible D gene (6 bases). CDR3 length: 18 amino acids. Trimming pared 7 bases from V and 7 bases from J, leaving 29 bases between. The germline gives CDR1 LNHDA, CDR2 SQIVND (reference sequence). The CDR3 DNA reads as TGTGCCAGTACCACCCAGCAGGGGATCCGTGGGGTTGGGCAGCCCCAGCATTTT. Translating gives CASTTQQGIRGVGQPQHF.